The 14 T cell receptor beta chains below were found in one sample sequenced in a study of metastatic and nonmetastatic thyroid tumors. Every patient was untreated before thyroid surgery. TCRdb re-called clones via MiXCR from the PCR reads. Of about 16,000 clones detected, approximately 30% appear once; the ten largest clones hold 10% to 15%. Sequencing input: tumor tissue. Every receptor here comes from a male donor with papillary thyroid cancer or a benign thyroid nodule (not recorded which). Some clones in this sample may be carry-over from other donors' samples.

This sequence joins TRBV5-1 and TRBJ2-3; 7 positions match TRBD1. With V trimmed by 7 bases and J by 3 bases, 17 bases remained unmatched. The CDR3 extends over 17 amino acids. Germline values: CDR1 SGHRS, CDR2 YFSETQ. The CDR3 DNA sequence: TGCGCCAGCCTCTGTAACAGGGGAACGGGTGTGACAGATACGCAGTATTTT. Residues: CASLCNRGTGVTDTQYF.

The rearrangement uses TRBV28 and TRBJ1-1; no definite D call. The CDR3 loop spans 12 amino acids. Germline V gene data show CDR1 as MDHEN and CDR2 as SYDVKM. V lost 8 bases to trimming and J lost 10 bases, with 17 bases between them. The CDR3 nucleotides are TGTGCCAGCTCCCTGGGTGGGATAGCAGCTTTCTTT. Translated, it gives CASSLGGIAAFF.

The V call is TRBV5-1, the J call TRBJ2-1, with 11 bases that match TRBD1. The V segment lost 4 bases and the J segment 7 bases; nucleotides outside the gene matches: 16. CDR3 length: 18 residues. Germline CDR1 SGHRS, CDR2 YFSETQ. CDR3 residues: CASSQFPIGQGAQNEQFF. The CDR3 nucleotides are TGCGCCAGCAGCCAGTTCCCGATAGGACAGGGGGCTCAAAATGAGCAGTTCTTC.

The CDR3 nucleotides are TGTGCCAGGGGGCTGGGACCCCCACCCAACGAGCAGTACTTC. Residues: CARGLGPPPNEQYF. The chain has TRBV30 and TRBJ2-7; TRBD1 agrees at 7 bases. Germline loops: CDR1 GTSNPN, CDR2 SVGIG (reference sequence). Losses at the gene ends were 8 bases for V and 5 bases for J; bases not matched to a gene: 15. This CDR3 has 14 amino acids.

Many counts were recorded for this clone. The chain combines TRBV18 with TRBJ1-2; no clear D gene. Germline CDR1 and CDR2: KGHSH and LQKENI. The CDR3 is 13 amino acids. The V gene lost 3 bases and the J gene lost 8 bases, with 13 bases spanning the gap. The chain's CDR3 is CASSPPLEEGYTF. The DNA for the CDR3 is TGTGCCAGCTCACCCCCCCTGGAGGAGGGCTACACCTTC. The whole variable domain, filled in from reference TRBV18 and TRBJ1-2, reads NAGVMQNPRHLVRRRGQEARLRCSPMKGHSHVYWYRQLPEEGLKFMVYLQKENIIDESGMPKERFSAEFPKEGPSILRIQQVVRGDSAAYFCASSPPLEEGYTFGSGTRLTVV.

This clone was recorded at least ten times. The rearrangement uses TRBV19 and TRBJ2-2; 11 positions match TRBD2. The germline V gene has CDR1 LNHDA and CDR2 SQIVND (reference sequence). With 7 bases clipped from V and 5 bases from J, the junction kept 12 bases outside the gene matches. This CDR3 is 17 amino acids long. The CDR3 DNA is TGTGCCAGTACCAACTCCGGTACTAGCGGGAGAACCGGGGAGCTGTTTTTT. Its protein product is CASTNSGTSGRTGELFF.

This clone has only one observation. One end of the junction does not line up with germline, which may come from a read error. The chain couples TRBV11-2 to TRBJ2-7, with D unresolved. Germline loops: CDR1 SGHAT, CDR2 FQNNGV. There are 14 residues in the CDR3. CDR3 DNA sequence: TGTGCCAGCAGCCCCCAAAGGAACTCCTACGAGCATTACTTC. Protein sequence: CASSPQRNSYEHYF.

The table lists this clone with a few counts. V and J are TRBV2 and TRBJ1-1; D is possibly TRBD1 (5 bases). V was cut by 6 bases and J by 1 base, with 15 bases left in between. This CDR3 comprises 15 residues. Germline CDR1 is SNHLY and CDR2 is FYNNEI. CDR3 DNA: TGTGCCAGCAGACTTTTTTCTGGGGGGAACACTGAAGCTTTCTTT. It is translated as CASRLFSGGNTEAFF.

A few counts support this clone. This sequence joins TRBV28 and TRBJ2-7; D may be TRBD1 (6 bases). Germline V gene lookup returns CDR1 MDHEN and CDR2 SYDVKM. This CDR3 is 15 amino acids long. Trimming pared 8 bases from V and 3 bases from J, leaving 20 bases between. CDR3 sequence: CASGNPGDNNYEQYF. As DNA, the CDR3 is TGTGCCAGCGGAAATCCAGGGGACAATAACTACGAGCAGTACTTC.

This clone was detected many times. This rearrangement joins TRBV20-1 to TRBJ2-7; D gene ambiguous. CDR1 is DFQATT and CDR2 is SNEGSKA in the germline V gene (reference sequence). The CDR3 is made up of 12 amino acids. Trimming left V 1 base short and J 3 bases short, with 7 bases between. The CDR3 bases are TGCAGTGCTAGAGCGGCAGTCTACGAGCAGTACTTC. Protein product: CSARAAVYEQYF.

The rearrangement uses TRBV12-3 or TRBV12-4 and TRBJ1-1; D call uncertain. Trimming removed 3 bases at V and 4 bases at J, with 6 bases between. The CDR3 loop spans 12 amino acids. The CDR3 reads CASSFGSTEAFF. For the CDR3, the DNA is TGTGCCAGCAGTTTCGGCTCCACTGAAGCTTTCTTT.

This clone was picked up a small number of times. The genes are TRBV7-9 and TRBJ2-7; D is unclear. V was trimmed by 1 base and J by 3 bases, leaving 7 bases between them. The CDR3 spans 13 residues. CDR1 and CDR2 (germline): SEHNR, FQNEAQ (reference sequence). The DNA of the CDR3 is TGTGCCAGCAGCTTAGGGCCCTACTACGAGCAGTACTTC. Its protein product is CASSLGPYYEQYF.

The rearrangement links TRBV18 to TRBJ2-7, with TRBD1 identical over 9 bases. V dropped 2 bases and J dropped 3; count of bases not matched to a gene: 17. The CDR3 is 19 amino acids. Germline V gene data show CDR1 as KGHSH and CDR2 as LQKENI. This CDR3 is CASSPSGSGQGQGGYEQYF. The DNA for the CDR3 is TGTGCCAGCTCACCAAGCGGCTCCGGTCAGGGACAGGGAGGCTACGAGCAGTACTTC.

Only a few counts were recorded for this clone. The rearrangement joins TRBV7-9 to TRBJ1-2, with TRBD1 as a possible D gene (6 bases). Deletions cut 4 bases from V and 4 bases from J, with 13 bases between. Germline loops: CDR1 SEHNR, CDR2 FQNEAQ (reference sequence). This CDR3 is built from 14 residues. DNA for the CDR3: TGTGCCAGCAGCTACAACCCGGACAGCTATGGCTACACCTTC. This gives the protein CASSYNPDSYGYTF.